This T cell receptor (beta chain) comes out of a study of blood T cells in healthy people across ages. Primers used in a second PCR of about 6 to 11 cycles were a sample-barcoded 5' primer and a J-beta primer mix. Every single cDNA molecule received a tag from a template-switch adaptor with 12 random nucleotides. TCRdb re-called the 5' RACE reads through MiXCR, storing one row per CDR3 protein. The sample consists of approximately 800,000 distinct CDR3 sequences, about 59% of them appearing once. Germline loops: CDR1 SGHRS, CDR2 YFSETQ. The CDR3 totals 17 residues. V trimming: 3 bases; J trimming: 0 bases; junction bases outside the gene matches: 6.

The sequence was obtained from a man aged 25 to 40 in good health. The chain joins TRBV5-1 to TRBJ2-6; the match to TRBD1 covers 7 bases. The source material was blood. CDR3 protein: CASSSKDRASGANVLTF. The CDR3 region has the DNA TGCGCCAGCAGCTCTAAAGACAGGGCCTCTGGGGCCAACGTCCTGACTTTC.